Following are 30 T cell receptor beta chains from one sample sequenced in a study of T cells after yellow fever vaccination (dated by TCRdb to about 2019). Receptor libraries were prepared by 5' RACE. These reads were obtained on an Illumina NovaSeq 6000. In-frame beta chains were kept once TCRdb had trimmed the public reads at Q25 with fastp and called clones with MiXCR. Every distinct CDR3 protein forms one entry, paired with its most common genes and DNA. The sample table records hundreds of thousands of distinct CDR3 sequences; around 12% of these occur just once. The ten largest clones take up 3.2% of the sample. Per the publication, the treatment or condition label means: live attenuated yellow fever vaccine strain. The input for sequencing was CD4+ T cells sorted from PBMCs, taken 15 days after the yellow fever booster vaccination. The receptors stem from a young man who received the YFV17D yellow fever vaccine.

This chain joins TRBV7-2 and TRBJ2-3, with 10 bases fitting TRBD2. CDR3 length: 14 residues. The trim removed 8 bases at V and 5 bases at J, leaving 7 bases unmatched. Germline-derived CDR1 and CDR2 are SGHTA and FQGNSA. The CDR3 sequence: CASGASGGVDTQYF. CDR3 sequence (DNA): TGTGCCAGCGGGGCTAGCGGGGGTGTAGATACGCAGTATTTT.

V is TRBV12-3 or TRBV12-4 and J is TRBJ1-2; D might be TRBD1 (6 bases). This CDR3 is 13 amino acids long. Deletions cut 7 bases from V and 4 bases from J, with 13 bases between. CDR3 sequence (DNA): TGTGCCAGCACCCAGGGGAGCGGCTATGGCTACACCTTC. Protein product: CASTQGSGYGYTF.

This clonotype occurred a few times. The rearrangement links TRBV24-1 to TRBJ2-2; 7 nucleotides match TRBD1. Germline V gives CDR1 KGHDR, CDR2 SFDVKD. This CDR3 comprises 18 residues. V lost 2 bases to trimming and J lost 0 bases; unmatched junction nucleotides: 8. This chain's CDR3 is CATSDWTGTEANTGELFF. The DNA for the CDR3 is TGTGCCACCAGTGATTGGACAGGTACAGAAGCGAACACCGGGGAGCTGTTTTTT.

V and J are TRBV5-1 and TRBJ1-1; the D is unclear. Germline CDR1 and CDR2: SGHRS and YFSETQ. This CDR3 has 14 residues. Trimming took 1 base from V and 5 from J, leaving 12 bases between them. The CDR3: CASSLKGLGTEAFF. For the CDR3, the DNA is TGCGCCAGCAGCTTGAAAGGGTTGGGGACTGAAGCTTTCTTT. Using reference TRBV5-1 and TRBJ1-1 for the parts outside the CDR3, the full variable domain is KAGVTQTPRYLIKTRGQQVTLSCSPISGHRSVSWYQQTPGQGLQFLFEYFSETQRNKGNFPGRFSGRQFSNSRSEMNVSTLELGDSALYLCASSLKGLGTEAFFGQGTRLTVV.

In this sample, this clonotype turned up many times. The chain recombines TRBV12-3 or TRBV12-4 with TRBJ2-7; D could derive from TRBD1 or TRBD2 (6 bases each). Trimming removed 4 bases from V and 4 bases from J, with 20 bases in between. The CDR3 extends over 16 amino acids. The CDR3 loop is CASSSKQGGLVYEQYF. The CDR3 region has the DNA TGTGCCAGCAGTTCCAAACAGGGAGGATTGGTATACGAGCAGTACTTC.

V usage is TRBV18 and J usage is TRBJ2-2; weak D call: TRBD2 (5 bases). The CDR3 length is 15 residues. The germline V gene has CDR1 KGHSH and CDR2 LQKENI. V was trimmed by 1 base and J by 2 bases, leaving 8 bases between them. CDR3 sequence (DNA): TGTGCCAGCTCACCACTCCGGGATAACACCGGGGAGCTGTTTTTT. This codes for CASSPLRDNTGELFF.

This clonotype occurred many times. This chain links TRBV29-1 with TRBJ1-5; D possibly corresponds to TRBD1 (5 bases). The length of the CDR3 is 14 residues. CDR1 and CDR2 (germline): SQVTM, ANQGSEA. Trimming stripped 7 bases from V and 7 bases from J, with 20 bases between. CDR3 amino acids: CSGPGRMGEQPQHF. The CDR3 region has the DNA TGCAGCGGCCCGGGACGGATGGGGGAACAGCCCCAGCATTTT.

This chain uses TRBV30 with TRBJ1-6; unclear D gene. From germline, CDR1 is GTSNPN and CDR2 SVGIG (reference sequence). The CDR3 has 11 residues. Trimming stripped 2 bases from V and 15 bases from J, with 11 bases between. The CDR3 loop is CAWSHPRVLHF. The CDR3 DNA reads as TGTGCCTGGAGTCACCCTCGCGTCCTCCACTTT.

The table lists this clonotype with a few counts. The CDR3 sequence: CASTKGGTTNEKLFF. The CDR3 DNA is TGTGCCAGCACCAAAGGAGGGACAACTAATGAAAAACTGTTTTTT. This chain links TRBV7-9 with TRBJ1-4; D gene ambiguous. Trimming pared 7 bases from V and 0 bases from J, leaving 12 bases between. Germline V lookup: CDR1 SEHNR, CDR2 FQNEAQ (reference sequence). The CDR3 has 15 residues.

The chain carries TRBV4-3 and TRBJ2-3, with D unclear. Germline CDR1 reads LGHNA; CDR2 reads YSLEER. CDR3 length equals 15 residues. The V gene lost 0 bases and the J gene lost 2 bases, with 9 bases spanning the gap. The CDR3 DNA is TGCGCCAGCAGCCAAGAAGACACAGTCACAGATACGCAGTATTTT. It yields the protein CASSQEDTVTDTQYF.

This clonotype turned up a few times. The CDR3 nucleotides read TGTGCCAGCAGCCAGCAGGGGGGCCGTGGCTACACCTTC. It encodes CASSQQGGRGYTF. V usage is TRBV7-3 and J usage is TRBJ1-2; 7 nucleotides line up with TRBD1. Germline CDR1 SGHTA, CDR2 FQGTGA. The CDR3 is 13 amino acids. V shed 5 bases and J 7 bases; nucleotides not matched to a gene: 7.

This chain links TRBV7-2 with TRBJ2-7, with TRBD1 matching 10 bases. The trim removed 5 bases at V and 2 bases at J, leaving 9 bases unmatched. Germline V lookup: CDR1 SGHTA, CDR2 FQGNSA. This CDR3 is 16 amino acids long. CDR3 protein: CASSPGRDRGPYEQYF. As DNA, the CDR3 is TGTGCCAGCAGCCCCGGGAGGGACAGGGGCCCCTACGAGCAGTACTTC.

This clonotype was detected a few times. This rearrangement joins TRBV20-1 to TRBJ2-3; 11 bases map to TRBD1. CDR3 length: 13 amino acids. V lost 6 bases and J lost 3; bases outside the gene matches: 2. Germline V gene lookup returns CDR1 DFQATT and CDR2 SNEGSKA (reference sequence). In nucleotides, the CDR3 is TGCAGTGCCGGGACAGGGGGAACAGATACGCAGTATTTT. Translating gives CSAGTGGTDTQYF.

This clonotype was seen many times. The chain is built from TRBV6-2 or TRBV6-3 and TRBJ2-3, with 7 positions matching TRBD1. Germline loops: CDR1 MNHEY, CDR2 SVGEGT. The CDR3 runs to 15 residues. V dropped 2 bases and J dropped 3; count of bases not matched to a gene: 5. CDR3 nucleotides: TGTGCCAGCAGTTACGGAGACAGGGATACAGATACGCAGTATTTT. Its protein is CASSYGDRDTDTQYF.

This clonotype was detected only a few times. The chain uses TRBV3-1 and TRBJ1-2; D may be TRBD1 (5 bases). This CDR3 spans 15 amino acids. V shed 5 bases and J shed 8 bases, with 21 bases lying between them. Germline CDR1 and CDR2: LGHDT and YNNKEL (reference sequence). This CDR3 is CASSSTGRGASGYTF. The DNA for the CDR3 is TGTGCCAGCAGCTCCACCGGACGAGGGGCGAGCGGCTACACCTTC.

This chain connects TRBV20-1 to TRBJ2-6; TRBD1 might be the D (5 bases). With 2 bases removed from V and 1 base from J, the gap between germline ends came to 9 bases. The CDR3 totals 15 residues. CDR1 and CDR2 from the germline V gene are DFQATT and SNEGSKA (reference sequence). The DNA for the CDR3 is TGCAGTGCTAGATCCTCAGGGTCTGGGGCCAACGTCCTGACTTTC. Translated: CSARSSGSGANVLTF.

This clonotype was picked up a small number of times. The DNA for the CDR3 is TGCGCCAGCAGCCAAGTTTGGGTCAAATTCTACGAGCAGTACTTC. Protein sequence: CASSQVWVKFYEQYF. This sequence joins TRBV4-3 and TRBJ2-7; D call uncertain. Germline V gene lookup returns CDR1 LGHNA and CDR2 YSLEER. The V and J ends lost 1 base and 3 bases respectively, with 13 bases between them. This CDR3 contains 15 residues.

The CDR3 region has the DNA TGCGCCAGCAGCTCGGACACCTCCTATAATTCACCCCTCCACTTT. It specifies CASSSDTSYNSPLHF. J is TRBJ1-6 and V is TRBV5-1, with D maybe TRBD1 (5 bases). The V and J ends lost 3 bases and 0 bases respectively, with 7 bases between them. Per germline, CDR1 SGHRS and CDR2 YFSETQ. The CDR3 is 15 amino acids.

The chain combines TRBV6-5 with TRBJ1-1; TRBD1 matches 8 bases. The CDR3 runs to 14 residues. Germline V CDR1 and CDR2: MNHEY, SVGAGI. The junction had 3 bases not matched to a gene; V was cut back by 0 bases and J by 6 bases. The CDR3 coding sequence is TGTGCCAGCAGTTACTCCCACAGGGGGGCTGAAGCTTTCTTT. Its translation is CASSYSHRGAEAFF.

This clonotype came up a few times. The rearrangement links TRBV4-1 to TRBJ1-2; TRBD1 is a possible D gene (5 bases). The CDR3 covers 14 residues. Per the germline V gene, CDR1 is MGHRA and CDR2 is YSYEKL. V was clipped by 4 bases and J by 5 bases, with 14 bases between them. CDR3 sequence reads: CASSLGGGTYGYTF. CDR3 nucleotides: TGCGCCAGCAGCCTCGGGGGTGGCACGTATGGCTACACCTTC.

The DNA of the CDR3 is TGCGCCAGCAGCTTCGCAGGGTCCCCTGAAGCTTTCTTT. It specifies CASSFAGSPEAFF. This sequence joins TRBV5-1 and TRBJ1-1; D perhaps matches TRBD1 (5 bases). Trimming stripped 2 bases from V and 6 bases from J, with 11 bases between. This CDR3 has 13 amino acids. Germline V lookup: CDR1 SGHRS, CDR2 YFSETQ.

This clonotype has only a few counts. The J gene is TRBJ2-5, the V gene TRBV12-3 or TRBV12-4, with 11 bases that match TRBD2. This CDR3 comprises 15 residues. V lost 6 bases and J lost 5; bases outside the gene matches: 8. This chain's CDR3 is CASSSLAGGRETQYF. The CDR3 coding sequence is TGTGCCAGCAGCTCTCTAGCGGGGGGCCGGGAGACCCAGTACTTC.

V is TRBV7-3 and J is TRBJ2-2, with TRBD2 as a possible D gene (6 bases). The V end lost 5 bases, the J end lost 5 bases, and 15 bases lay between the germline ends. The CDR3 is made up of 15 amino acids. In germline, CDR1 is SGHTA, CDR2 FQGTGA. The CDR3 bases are TGTGCCAGCAGCCCCGACGCGGGGCGGACCGGGGAGCTGTTTTTT. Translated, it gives CASSPDAGRTGELFF.

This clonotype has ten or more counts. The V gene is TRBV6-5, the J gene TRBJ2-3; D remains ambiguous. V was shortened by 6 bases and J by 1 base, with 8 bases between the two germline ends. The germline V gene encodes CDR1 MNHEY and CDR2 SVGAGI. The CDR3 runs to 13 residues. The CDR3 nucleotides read TGTGCCAGCAGCCCCCCCGGCACAGATACGCAGTATTTT. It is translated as CASSPPGTDTQYF.

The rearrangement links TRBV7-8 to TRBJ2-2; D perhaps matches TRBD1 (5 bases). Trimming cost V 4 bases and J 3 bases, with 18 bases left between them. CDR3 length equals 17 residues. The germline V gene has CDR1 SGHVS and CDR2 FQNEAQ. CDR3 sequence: CASSSRVVLRDTGELFF. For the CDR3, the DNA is TGTGCCAGCAGCTCCAGGGTCGTTTTGCGCGACACCGGGGAGCTGTTTTTT. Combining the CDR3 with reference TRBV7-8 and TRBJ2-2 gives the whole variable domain GAGVSQSPRYKVAKRGQDVALRCDPISGHVSLFWYQQALGQGPEFLTYFQNEAQLDKSGLPSDRFFAERPEGSVSTLKIQRTQQEDSAVYLCASSSRVVLRDTGELFFGEGSRLTVL.

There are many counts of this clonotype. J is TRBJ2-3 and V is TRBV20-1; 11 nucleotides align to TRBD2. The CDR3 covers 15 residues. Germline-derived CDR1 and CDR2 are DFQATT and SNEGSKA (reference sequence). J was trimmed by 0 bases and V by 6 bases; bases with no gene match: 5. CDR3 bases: TGCAGTGCCACCAGACTAGCGGGAAGCACAGATACGCAGTATTTT. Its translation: CSATRLAGSTDTQYF.

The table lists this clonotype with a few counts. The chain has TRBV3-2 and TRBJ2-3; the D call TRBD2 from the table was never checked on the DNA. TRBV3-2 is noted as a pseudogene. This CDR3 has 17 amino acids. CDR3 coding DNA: TGTGCCAGCAGCCAATTCCCTCGGGGAGGTCGCACAGATACGCAGTATTTT. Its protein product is CASSQFPRGGRTDTQYF.

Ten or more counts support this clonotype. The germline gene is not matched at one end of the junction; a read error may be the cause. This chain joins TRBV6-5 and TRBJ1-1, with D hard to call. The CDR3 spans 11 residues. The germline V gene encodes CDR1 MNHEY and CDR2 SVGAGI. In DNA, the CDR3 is TGCGCCAGCAGCTCGAACACTGAAGCTTTCTTT. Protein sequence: CASSSNTEAFF.

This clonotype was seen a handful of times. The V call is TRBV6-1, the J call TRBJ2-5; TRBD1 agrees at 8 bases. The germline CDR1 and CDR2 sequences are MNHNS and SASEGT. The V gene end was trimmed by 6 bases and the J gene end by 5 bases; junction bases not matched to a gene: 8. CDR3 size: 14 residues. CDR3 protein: CASSGRGLSETQYF. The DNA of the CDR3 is TGTGCCAGCAGCGGCAGGGGGCTGTCTGAGACCCAGTACTTC.

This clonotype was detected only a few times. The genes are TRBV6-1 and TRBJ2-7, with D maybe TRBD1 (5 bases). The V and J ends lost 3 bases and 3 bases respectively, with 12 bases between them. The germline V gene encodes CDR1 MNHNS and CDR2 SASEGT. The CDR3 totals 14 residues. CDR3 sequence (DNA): TGTGCCAGCAGTGACGCAGGGCCGGGCTACGAGCAGTACTTC. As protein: CASSDAGPGYEQYF.